This is a list of T cell receptor beta chains from one sample in a study of blood T cell repertoires in COVID-19. Clones were read by immunoSEQ multiplex PCR, and TCRdb kept only the in-frame ones, dropping some. The sample holds some 160,000 clones, less than 90% seen once. Sequencing was performed on peripheral blood. The origin of the receptors is a woman aged 70-85 years with acute or convalescent COVID-19. The CDR3 runs from the conserved cysteine through the conserved F or W. A D gene is named only where the DNA matches it firmly.

>12|NA|TRBV12-3/TRBV12-4|TRBJ2-7
TGTGCCAGCACCGACAGACCCTACGAGCAGTACTTC
CASTDRPYEQYF
>15|TRBD2|TRBV5-5|TRBJ2-7
TGTGCCAGCAGCTTGAGGAGCGGGAGCTCCTACGAGCAGTACTTC
CASSLRSGSSYEQYF
>14|NA|TRBV5-5|TRBJ1-1
TGTGCCAGCAGCTTACAGACACGGAACACTGAAGCTTTCTTT
CASSLQTRNTEAFF
>15|NA|TRBV19|TRBJ2-7
TGTGCCAGTAGCCCTTTTTCGGGAGCTGCTGGGGAGCAGTACTTC
CASSPFSGAAGEQYF
>16|NA|TRBV6-1|TRBJ1-5
TGTGCCAGCAGTGGGGGCAGGGTGAGGTCAAATCAGCCCCAGCATTTT
CASSGGRVRSNQPQHF
>14|NA|TRBV20-1|TRBJ2-1
TGCAGTGCTAGTAAGGGGGTCCCCTACAATGAGCAGTTCTTC
CSASKGVPYNEQFF
>13|NA|TRBV5-4|TRBJ2-7
TGTGCCAGCAGCTTGACATTGTCCTACGAGCAGTACTTC
CASSLTLSYEQYF
>15|TRBD2|TRBV7-8|TRBJ2-7
TGTGCCAGCAGCCTCGGACTAGCGGGTCTCTACGAGCAGTACTTC
CASSLGLAGLYEQYF
>14|TRBD1|TRBV5-1|TRBJ2-5
TGCGCCAGCAGTCAGGGACAGCTCCAAGAGACCCAGTACTTC
CASSQGQLQETQYF
>14|TRBD1|TRBV6-6|TRBJ1-5
TGTGCCAGCAGACAAACAGGGGGCGGACAGCCCCAGCATTTT
CASRQTGGGQPQHF
>16|TRBD2|TRBV7-2|TRBJ2-5
TGTGCCAGCAGCCTGAAGCGGGAGTTGTACCAAGAGACCCAGTACTTC
CASSLKRELYQETQYF
>15|NA|TRBV9|TRBJ1-2
TGTGCCAGCAGCCCCAGTCCAGGGGCCGTCTATGGCTACACCTTC
CASSPSPGAVYGYTF
>16|NA|TRBV7-8|TRBJ2-5
TGTGCCAGCAGCCAATCCAGGTCGGCAGCACAAGAGACCCAGTACTTC
CASSQSRSAAQETQYF
>17|NA|TRBV10-3|TRBJ2-6
TGTGCCATCAGTGAGCGTAAGACAGCCCCTGGGGCCAACGTCCTGACTTTC
CAISERKTAPGANVLTF
>14|TRBD2|TRBV6-5|TRBJ2-7
TGTGCCAGCAGTTATGAGCGGGGCCCCTACGAGCAGTACTTC
CASSYERGPYEQYF
>16|NA|TRBV10-1|TRBJ2-1
TGCGCCAGCAGTCGAGCCCTAGGCGGCTCCTACAATGAGCAGTTCTTC
CASSRALGGSYNEQFF
>15|TRBD1|TRBV24-1|TRBJ1-2
TGTGCCACCAGTGAAAACGGACAGGGGTACTATGGCTACACCTTC
CATSENGQGYYGYTF
>15|NA|TRBV3-1/TRBV3-2|TRBJ2-5
TGTGCCAGCAGCCAAGATAGGGGGGGGGAAGAGACCCAGTACTTC
CASSQDRGGEETQYF